The 21 T cell receptor beta chains given below trace back to one sample, sequenced in a study of CD8 T cells in Susac syndrome (dated by TCRdb to the late 2010s). Library preparation used the immunoSEQ multiplex PCR assay. RNA was extracted with the RNeasy kit and roughly 0.5 to 1 ug was reverse transcribed using random hexamers. The raw public reads went through TCRdb reprocessing: fastp at Q25, MiXCR clone calling, in-frame beta chains kept. All rows with the same CDR3 protein become a single entry with the most common DNA and genes. This sample lists 150,000 to 200,000 distinct CDR3 sequences; approximately 94% were detected once. Approximately 0.088% of the sample belongs to the ten largest clones. The sequenced sample consisted of CD4+ T cells from PBMCs. These receptor sequences come from a human donor with multiple sclerosis.

V usage is TRBV7-3 and J usage is TRBJ1-4, with D uncertain. This CDR3 spans 13 amino acids. Germline loops: CDR1 SGHTA, CDR2 FQGTGA. The germline V and J ends were trimmed by 5 bases and 3 bases, with 7 bases remaining between them. The CDR3 nucleotides are TGTGCCAGCAGCCCCGAGCCTAATGAAAAACTGTTTTTT. This sequence encodes CASSPEPNEKLFF.

This sequence joins TRBV4-2 and TRBJ2-1; a weak D match, TRBD2 (7 bases). Germline CDR1 and CDR2: LGHNA and YNFKEQ. Trimming removed 1 base at V and 7 bases at J, with 17 bases between. The CDR3 is 16 amino acids. CDR3 DNA sequence: TGTGCCAGCAGCCAAGGCCGAGGGGGGGCCCTAAATGAGCAGTTCTTC. Residues: CASSQGRGGALNEQFF.

This chain links TRBV30 with TRBJ2-3; 7 bases map to TRBD1. This CDR3 region has 14 residues. The junction had 2 bases not matched to a gene; V was cut back by 1 base and J by 1 base. From germline, CDR1 is GTSNPN and CDR2 SVGIG (reference sequence). As DNA, the CDR3 is TGTGCCTGGAGTGACGGGACAGGCACAGATACGCAGTATTTT. It specifies CAWSDGTGTDTQYF.

The genes are TRBV7-9 and TRBJ2-5; 8 nucleotides match TRBD2. Per germline, CDR1 SEHNR and CDR2 FQNEAQ (reference sequence). The CDR3 extends over 16 amino acids. J was trimmed by 5 bases and V by 1 base; bases with no gene match: 9. The CDR3 DNA sequence: TGTGCCAGCAGCTTAGGGGGTAGCGGGGAAGGCGAGACCCAGTACTTC. Amino acids: CASSLGGSGEGETQYF.

V is TRBV15 and J is TRBJ2-1; 8 bases match TRBD1. The V gene's germline CDR1 is LNHNV and CDR2 YYDKDF (reference sequence). The trim removed 3 bases at V and 8 bases at J, leaving 3 bases unmatched. CDR3 length: 13 amino acids. CDR3 sequence: CATSRIQGDEQFF. CDR3 bases: TGTGCCACCAGCAGGATACAGGGGGATGAGCAGTTCTTC.

CDR3 amino acids: CATSRGVGGANVLTF. The CDR3 DNA sequence: TGTGCCACCAGCAGGGGGGTTGGTGGGGCCAACGTCCTGACTTTC. The gene calls are TRBV15 and TRBJ2-6; D assignment may be TRBD1 or TRBD2 (5 bases each). V lost 3 bases and J lost 3, with 9 bases in between. CDR3 length equals 15 residues. Germline lookup yields CDR1 LNHNV and CDR2 YYDKDF (reference sequence). The variable domain in full, completed from reference TRBV15 and TRBJ2-6, reads DAMVIQNPRYQVTQFGKPVTLSCSQTLNHNVMYWYQQKSSQAPKLLFHYYDKDFNNEADTPDNFQSRRPNTSFCFLDIRSPGLGDTAMYLCATSRGVGGANVLTFGAGSRLTVL.

The rearrangement uses TRBV3-1 and TRBJ2-3, with 9 nucleotides matching TRBD1. Trimming took 5 bases from V and 5 from J; bases not matched to a gene: 5. The CDR3 runs to 14 residues. From germline, CDR1 is LGHDT and CDR2 YNNKEL (reference sequence). The CDR3 nucleotides read TGTGCCAGCAGCGCGGGACAGGGTATAGATACGCAGTATTTT. Protein: CASSAGQGIDTQYF.

The CDR3 DNA reads as TGTGCCACCAGCAGAGATAGGAGAAACACCATATATTTT. Translated: CATSRDRRNTIYF. The rearrangement joins TRBV15 to TRBJ1-3, with D unclear. The CDR3 spans 13 residues. V lost 0 bases, J lost 5 bases, and 5 bases lay in between. Germline loops: CDR1 LNHNV, CDR2 YYDKDF (reference sequence).

The rearrangement uses TRBV12-3 or TRBV12-4 and TRBJ2-7, with 9 bases lining up with TRBD1. J lost 0 bases, V lost 5 bases, and 5 bases had no gene match. This CDR3 comprises 15 residues. CDR3 bases: TGTGCCAGCAGTGACAGGGGGGGGTCCTCCTACGAGCAGTACTTC. This sequence encodes CASSDRGGSSYEQYF.

The chain combines TRBV5-1 with TRBJ1-1, with a tentative D call TRBD1 (6 bases). Looked up from germline, CDR1 is SGHRS and CDR2 is YFSETQ. The germline V and J ends were trimmed by 3 bases and 6 bases, with 12 bases remaining between them. CDR3 length: 13 amino acids. The DNA for the CDR3 is TGCGCCAGCAGCTCATCAGGGGACCCTGAAGCTTTCTTT. Residues: CASSSSGDPEAFF.

The J gene is TRBJ1-6, the V gene TRBV7-8; possible D gene TRBD1, 5 bases. CDR1 and CDR2 from the germline V gene are SGHVS and FQNEAQ. V dropped 4 bases and J dropped 7 bases, with 17 bases sitting between them. The CDR3 extends over 16 amino acids. CDR3 region: CASSSFGARPNSPLHF. The CDR3 DNA follows: TGTGCCAGCAGCTCCTTCGGGGCAAGGCCGAATTCACCCCTCCACTTT.

For this clonotype: Sequence at one end of the junction differs from germline and may be a read error. The rearrangement joins TRBV12-3 or TRBV12-4 to TRBJ1-1, with D tentatively TRBD1 (5 bases). The CDR3 runs 9 residues. The DNA for the CDR3 is TGTGCCAGCAGTTTACGGGACCCCTTT. Amino acids: CASSLRDPF.

The chain employs TRBV3-1 and TRBJ2-1, with D perhaps given as TRBD1 or TRBD2 (6 bases each). V lost 0 bases and J 6 bases, leaving 12 bases between the germline ends. This CDR3 comprises 15 residues. Per germline, CDR1 LGHDT and CDR2 YNNKEL (reference sequence). The CDR3 DNA reads TGTGCCAGCAGCCAAGACAGGGGTAGCGGCAATGAGCAGTTCTTC. It yields the protein CASSQDRGSGNEQFF.

The gene calls are TRBV20-1 and TRBJ1-6; 7 bases match TRBD1. The ends lost 5 bases at V and 5 bases at J; junction bases unmatched: 9. The CDR3 has 15 amino acids. Germline lookup yields CDR1 DFQATT and CDR2 SNEGSKA (reference sequence). CDR3 in DNA: TGCAGTGCTCTCAGGCCGGGACAGAATAATTCACCCCTCCACTTT. This sequence encodes CSALRPGQNNSPLHF.

The gene calls are TRBV5-1 and TRBJ2-1; D is unresolved. CDR3 length equals 13 residues. The germline V gene encodes CDR1 SGHRS and CDR2 YFSETQ. V shed 3 bases and J shed 5 bases, with 9 bases lying between them. The CDR3 DNA reads TGCGCCAGCAGCTCGGTTCGGGACAATGAGCAGTTCTTC. Translation: CASSSVRDNEQFF.

The CDR3 DNA reads as TGTGCCATCAGTGAGTCGAACGGATACAATGAGCAGTTCTTC. Protein product: CAISESNGYNEQFF. V usage is TRBV10-3 and J usage is TRBJ2-1; no definite D call. The CDR3 is made up of 14 amino acids. Germline V CDR1 and CDR2: ENHRY, SYGVKD. V lost 0 bases, J lost 4 bases, and 7 bases lay in between.

The chain recombines TRBV7-9 with TRBJ2-7; D is unresolved. The CDR3 extends over 14 amino acids. Trimming left V 3 bases short and J 0 bases short, with 9 bases between. The V gene's germline CDR1 is SEHNR and CDR2 FQNEAQ (reference sequence). The CDR3 loop reads CASSFGPLSYEQYF. DNA of the CDR3: TGTGCCAGCAGCTTTGGCCCTCTCTCCTACGAGCAGTACTTC.

This clonotype has just one count. CDR3 region: CSAPGGAWNTEAFF. Written as DNA, the CDR3 is TGCAGCGCCCCTGGGGGGGCCTGGAACACTGAAGCTTTCTTT. This chain connects TRBV29-1 to TRBJ1-1; D is possibly TRBD1 (6 bases). The V gene's germline CDR1 is SQVTM and CDR2 ANQGSEA. This CDR3 has 14 amino acids. Trimming cost V 7 bases and J 1 base, with 16 bases left between them.

In DNA form, the CDR3 reads TGTGCCAGCAGCGCCGACGGCACAGATACGCAGTATTTT. Translating gives CASSADGTDTQYF. The chain joins TRBV9 to TRBJ2-3; D gene unclear. V lost 3 bases and J lost 1, with 6 bases in between. This CDR3 spans 13 amino acids. CDR1 is SGDLS, CDR2 YYNGEE, per germline.

The chain employs TRBV7-9 and TRBJ1-2; a weak D match, TRBD1 (5 bases). The V end lost 7 bases, the J end lost 3 bases, and 15 bases lay between the germline ends. The CDR3 runs to 14 residues. Germline CDR1 reads SEHNR; CDR2 reads FQNEAQ (reference sequence). The CDR3 DNA reads as TGTGCCAGCACCGTTGGGGGAGTGGACTATGGCTACACCTTC. It codes for CASTVGGVDYGYTF.

In its sample, this clonotype was seen a few times. This chain joins TRBV5-4 and TRBJ2-1, with D maybe TRBD1 (6 bases). V lost 5 bases to trimming and J lost 0 bases, with 12 bases between them. This CDR3 has 15 amino acids. CDR1 SGHNT and CDR2 YYREEE come from the germline V gene (reference sequence). CDR3 loop: CASSPGGSSYNEQFF. For the CDR3, the DNA is TGTGCCAGCAGTCCTGGGGGCAGCTCCTACAATGAGCAGTTCTTC.